The sequence of this T cell receptor (beta chain) was determined in a study of blood T cells in healthy people across ages. In its sample, this clonotype was seen once. Primed by a sample-barcoded 5' primer and a J-beta primer mix, a second PCR proceeded for 7 to 11 cycles. MiXCR was run by TCRdb on the 5' RACE reads, yielding one entry per CDR3 protein. The sample lists fewer than 600,000 distinct CDR3 sequences, roughly a quarter occurring once. Germline V gene sequence: CDR1 SGHAT, CDR2 FQNNGV. V lost 2 bases, J lost 0 bases, and 5 bases lay in between. This CDR3 has 15 residues. These data are also associated with another study on T cells of mothers and their children.

Sample: blood. This receptor was taken from a boy younger than 10 in good health. The chain is built from TRBV11-2 and TRBJ2-6; D unclear. CDR3 amino acids: CASSLQASGANVLTF. In DNA form, the CDR3 reads TGTGCCAGCAGCTTACAGGCCTCTGGGGCCAACGTCCTGACTTTC. Drawing the rest from reference TRBV11-2 and TRBJ2-6, the complete variable domain is EAGVAQSPRYKIIEKRQSVAFWCNPISGHATLYWYQQILGQGPKLLIQFQNNGVVDDSQLPKDRFSAERLKGVDSTLKIQPAKLEDSAVYLCASSLQASGANVLTFGAGSRLTVL.